This T cell receptor beta chain was found in a study of radiotherapy plus CTLA-4 blockade in lung cancer. Looking at the study overall: The study recorded objective responses in about 20% of patients and disease control in 31%.

The method was immunoSEQ multiplex PCR; TCRdb's version includes in-frame clones alone and lacks a portion of them. The table shows tens of thousands of clones, with 70% to 90% occurring only once. Specimen: peripheral blood, collected from a patient treated with radiotherapy plus ipilimumab. This receptor was obtained from a human donor with non-small cell lung cancer that progressed on radiotherapy plus ipilimumab.

The CDR3 protein is CAISESGRGGHEQYF. The CDR3 nucleotides are TGTGCCATCAGTGAGTCCGGCAGGGGTGGCCACGAGCAGTACTTC. The chain carries TRBV10-3 and TRBJ2-7, with TRBD1 as a possible D gene (6 bases). Per the germline V gene, CDR1 is ENHRY and CDR2 is SYGVKD. The CDR3 is made up of 15 amino acids. V was pared by 0 bases and J by 5 bases, with 14 bases between.